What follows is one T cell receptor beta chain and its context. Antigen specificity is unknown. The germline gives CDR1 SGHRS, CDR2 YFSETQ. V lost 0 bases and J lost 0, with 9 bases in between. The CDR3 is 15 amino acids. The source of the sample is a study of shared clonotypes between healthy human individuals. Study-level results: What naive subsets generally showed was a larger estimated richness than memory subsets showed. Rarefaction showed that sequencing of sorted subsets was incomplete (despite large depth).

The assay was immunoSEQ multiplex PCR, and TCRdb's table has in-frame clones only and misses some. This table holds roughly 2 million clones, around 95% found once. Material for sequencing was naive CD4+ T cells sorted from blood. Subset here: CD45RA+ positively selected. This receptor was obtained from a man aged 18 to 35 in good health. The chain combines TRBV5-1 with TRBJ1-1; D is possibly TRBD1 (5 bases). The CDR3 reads CASSLGATVNTEAFF. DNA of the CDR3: TGCGCCAGCAGCTTGGGCGCGACAGTGAACACTGAAGCTTTCTTT.